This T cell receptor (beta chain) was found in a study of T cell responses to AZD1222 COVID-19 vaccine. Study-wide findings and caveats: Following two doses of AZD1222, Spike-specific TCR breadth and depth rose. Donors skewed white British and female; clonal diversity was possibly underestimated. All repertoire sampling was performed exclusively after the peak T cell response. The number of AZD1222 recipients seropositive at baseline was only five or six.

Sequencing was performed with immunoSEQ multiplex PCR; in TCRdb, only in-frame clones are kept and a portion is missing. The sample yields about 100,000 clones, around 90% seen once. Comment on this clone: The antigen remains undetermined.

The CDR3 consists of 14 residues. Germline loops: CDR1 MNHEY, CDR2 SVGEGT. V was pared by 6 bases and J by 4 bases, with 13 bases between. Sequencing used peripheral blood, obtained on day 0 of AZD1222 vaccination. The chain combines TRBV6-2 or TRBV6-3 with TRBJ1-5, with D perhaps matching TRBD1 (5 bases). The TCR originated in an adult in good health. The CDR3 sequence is CASSEGLNNQPQHF. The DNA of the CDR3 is TGTGCCAGCAGCGAGGGACTGAATAATCAGCCCCAGCATTTT.